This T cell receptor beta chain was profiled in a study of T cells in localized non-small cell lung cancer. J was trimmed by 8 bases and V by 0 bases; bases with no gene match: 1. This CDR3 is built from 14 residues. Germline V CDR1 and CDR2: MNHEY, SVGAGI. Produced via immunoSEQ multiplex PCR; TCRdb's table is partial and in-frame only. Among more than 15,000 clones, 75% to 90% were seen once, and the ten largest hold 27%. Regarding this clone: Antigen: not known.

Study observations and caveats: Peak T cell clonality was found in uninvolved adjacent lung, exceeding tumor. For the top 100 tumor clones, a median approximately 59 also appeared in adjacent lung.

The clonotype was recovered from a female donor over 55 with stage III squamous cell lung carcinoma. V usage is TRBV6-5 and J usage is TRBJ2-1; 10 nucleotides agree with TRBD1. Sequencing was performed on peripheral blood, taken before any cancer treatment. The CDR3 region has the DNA TGTGCCAGCAGTTACTCCGGGACAGGGGATGAGCAGTTCTTC. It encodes CASSYSGTGDEQFF.